Each of the 17 T cell receptor beta chains below was sequenced from the same sample in a study of technical replicates of blood from a handful of donors. The method was immunoSEQ multiplex PCR; TCRdb's version includes in-frame clones alone and lacks a portion of them. The sample carries roughly 68,000 clones, around 94% recorded once. Sequencing input: T cells isolated from PBMCs. The receptors come from a human donor in good health.

The J gene is TRBJ1-2, the V gene TRBV19, with D possibly TRBD1 on 5 matching bases. V shed 3 bases and J shed 3 bases, with 17 bases lying between them. From germline, CDR1 is LNHDA and CDR2 SQIVND (reference sequence). The CDR3 runs 16 residues. CDR3 coding DNA: TGTGCCAGTAGTATTCCGGCAGGGCGGTTGGACTATGGCTACACCTTC. This translates into CASSIPAGRLDYGYTF.

This clone was recorded a few times. CDR3 bases: TGTGCCAGCAGTTACTCGATCGGGGATCAGCCCCAGCATTTT. It is translated as CASSYSIGDQPQHF. The chain employs TRBV6-6 and TRBJ1-5; no definite D call. The germline CDR1 and CDR2 sequences are MNHNY and SVGAGI (reference sequence). V dropped 0 bases and J dropped 5 bases, with 8 bases sitting between them. The CDR3 extends over 14 amino acids.

The J gene is TRBJ2-7, the V gene TRBV4-1; D is perhaps TRBD2 (6 bases). Germline loops: CDR1 MGHRA, CDR2 YSYEKL. This CDR3 has 13 amino acids. V lost 1 base and J 5 bases, leaving 9 bases between the germline ends. CDR3 nucleotide sequence: TGCGCCAGCAGCCAAGTCGGGGAGGACGAGCAGTACTTC. Its protein product is CASSQVGEDEQYF.

The chain employs TRBV9 and TRBJ2-3; 9 bases agree with TRBD2. The germline V gene encodes CDR1 SGDLS and CDR2 YYNGEE. Germline trimming cut 2 bases from V and 2 bases from J; bases unmatched to any gene: 9. The CDR3 runs 17 residues. The CDR3 protein is CASSVAPQREVTDTQYF. CDR3 in DNA: TGTGCCAGCAGCGTTGCCCCTCAGCGGGAGGTCACAGATACGCAGTATTTT.

The chain carries TRBV6-4 and TRBJ2-3; tentatively, D is TRBD2 (5 bases). Germline V gene data show CDR1 as MRHNA and CDR2 as SNTAGT. This CDR3 has 17 residues. Trimming removed 2 bases at V and 0 bases at J, with 15 bases between. The chain's CDR3 is CASSDTAGSSSTDTQYF. The DNA of the CDR3 is TGTGCCAGCAGTGACACCGCGGGCTCTTCTAGCACAGATACGCAGTATTTT.

The rearrangement joins TRBV6-6 to TRBJ2-7, with 10 bases aligning to TRBD1. This CDR3 is built from 14 residues. The germline CDR1 and CDR2 sequences are MNHNY and SVGAGI (reference sequence). The junction had 6 bases not matched to a gene; V was cut back by 4 bases and J by 6 bases. The DNA of the CDR3 is TGTGCCAGCAGTTCTGGGACAGGGGTCAGCGAGCAGTACTTC. Translating it yields CASSSGTGVSEQYF.

As to this clone: The junction departs from the called germline gene at one end, perhaps through a read error. V is TRBV2 and J is TRBJ2-2; perhaps TRBD1 as D (5 bases). The germline gives CDR1 SNHLY, CDR2 FYNNEI. CDR3 length equals 14 residues. The CDR3 DNA reads as TGTGCCAGCAGCGAAGTGAAGGGGACCGGGGAGCTGTTTTTT. Its translation is CASSEVKGTGELFF.

This sequence joins TRBV30 and TRBJ2-1; a possible D gene is TRBD2 (6 bases). This CDR3 has 15 amino acids. V was clipped by 0 bases and J by 4 bases, with 13 bases between them. CDR1 is GTSNPN, CDR2 SVGIG, per germline (reference sequence). The CDR3, as DNA: TGTGCCTGGAGTGTAGGTAGCGGAGATTACAATGAGCAGTTCTTC. The encoded protein is CAWSVGSGDYNEQFF. The full variable domain, in which reference TRBV30 and TRBJ2-1 provide the parts outside the CDR3, is SQTIHQWPATLVQPVGSPLSLECTVEGTSNPNLYWYRQAAGRGLQLLFYSVGIGQISSEVPQNLSASRPQDRQFILSSKKLLLSDSGFYLCAWSVGSGDYNEQFFGPGTRLTVL.

The chain uses TRBV28 and TRBJ1-1; D is unresolved. The CDR3 has 11 amino acids. Germline assignment: CDR1 MDHEN and CDR2 SYDVKM. Trimming took 2 bases from V and 11 from J, leaving 9 bases between them. The CDR3 DNA is TGTGCCAGCAGTTTACCCGGGAGCGCTTTCTTT. As protein: CASSLPGSAFF.

This clone came up a few times. This chain links TRBV11-2 with TRBJ2-2; no firm D call. CDR1 and CDR2 from the germline V gene are SGHAT and FQNNGV. The V gene lost 0 bases and the J gene lost 4 bases, with 3 bases spanning the gap. The CDR3 runs 13 residues. CDR3 in amino acids: CASSLESTGELFF. The CDR3 nucleotides are TGTGCCAGCAGCTTAGAGAGCACCGGGGAGCTGTTTTTT.

The V and J genes are TRBV18 and TRBJ2-7; 12 bases agree with TRBD1. Germline CDR1 is KGHSH and CDR2 is LQKENI. The ends lost 6 bases at V and 5 bases at J; junction bases unmatched: 8. CDR3 size: 15 residues. Written as DNA, the CDR3 is TGTGCCAGCTCTCCGATGGGACAGGGGGCCGACGAGCAGTACTTC. Translation: CASSPMGQGADEQYF.

The chain is built from TRBV2 and TRBJ1-1; TRBD1 agrees at 9 bases. The CDR3 has 17 residues. CDR1 is SNHLY and CDR2 is FYNNEI in the germline V gene. Trimming at V came to 4 bases and at J to 3 bases, leaving 12 bases not matched to a gene. This chain's CDR3 is CASSVPRDRDWDTEAFF. The CDR3 nucleotides read TGTGCCAGCAGTGTGCCCCGGGACAGGGATTGGGACACTGAAGCTTTCTTT.

V usage is TRBV5-4 and J usage is TRBJ2-3; TRBD2 matches at 8 bases. Germline values: CDR1 SGHNT, CDR2 YYREEE (reference sequence). The junction had 3 bases not matched to a gene; V was cut back by 3 bases and J by 6 bases. CDR3 length equals 13 residues. CDR3 coding DNA: TGTGCCAGCAGCTCGGGACTAGGGGATACGCAGTATTTT. Protein sequence: CASSSGLGDTQYF.

Notes on this clone: One end of the junction is discordant with germline, which a read error may explain. The chain has TRBV7-7 and TRBJ2-2; 8 nucleotides line up with TRBD1. The length of the CDR3 is 14 residues. Germline V gene lookup returns CDR1 SSHAT and CDR2 FNYEAQ (reference sequence). The CDR3 is CASSQDRVTGELFF. CDR3 DNA sequence: TGTGCTAGCAGCCAGGACAGGGTGACCGGGGAGCTGTTTTTT. Filled out from reference TRBV7-7 and TRBJ2-2, the complete variable domain reads GAGVSQSPRYKVTKRGQDVTLRCDPISSHATLYWYQQALGQGPEFLTYFNYEAQPDKSGLPSDRFSAERPEGSISTLTIQRTEQRDSAMYRCASSQDRVTGELFFGEGSRLTVL.

J is TRBJ1-5 and V is TRBV6-6, with 8 positions matching TRBD1. Losses at the gene ends were 10 bases for V and 6 bases for J; bases not matched to a gene: 8. The CDR3 sequence is 13 residues long. CDR1 and CDR2 from the germline V gene are MNHNY and SVGAGI (reference sequence). The CDR3 region has the DNA TGTGCCACAAGACAGGGGATGACTCAGCCCCAGCATTTT. It is translated as CATRQGMTQPQHF.

The chain uses TRBV27 and TRBJ1-2; 7 positions agree with TRBD1. V dropped 7 bases and J dropped 4; count of bases not matched to a gene: 15. Germline loops: CDR1 MNHEY, CDR2 SMNVEV (reference sequence). CDR3 length: 16 residues. This chain's CDR3 is CASTSIQGIYGYGYTF. CDR3 bases: TGTGCCAGCACCTCGATACAGGGGATTTACGGCTATGGCTACACCTTC.

This chain links TRBV27 with TRBJ2-5; 8 nucleotides match TRBD2. The V gene end was trimmed by 5 bases and the J gene end by 3 bases; junction bases not matched to a gene: 8. The CDR3 is made up of 15 amino acids. CDR1 is MNHEY and CDR2 is SMNVEV in the germline V gene (reference sequence). CDR3 sequence reads: CASSLLAAVKETQYF. The CDR3 DNA sequence: TGTGCCAGCAGTCTACTAGCGGCAGTTAAAGAGACCCAGTACTTC.